This T cell receptor (beta chain) is from a study of glioma-infiltrating T cells. Amplification of TCR alpha and beta CDR3 regions from RNA used iRepertoire nested multiplex PCR. TCRdb re-called the multiplex PCR reads through MiXCR, storing one row per CDR3 protein. The data hold fewer than 200,000 distinct CDR3 sequences, with about 47% observed a single time. This clonotype was counted between two and nine times. Trimming stripped 3 bases from V and 3 bases from J, with 7 bases between. Germline lookup yields CDR1 SGHNT and CDR2 YYREEE (reference sequence). The CDR3 is 13 residues long. Input material: glioma tissue, nonneoplastic brain tissue, or PBMCs (not recorded which). V and J are TRBV5-4 and TRBJ2-1; D is undetermined. The receptor's source is a human donor with low-grade glioma or glioblastoma, undergoing nonglioma brain surgery, or in good health (not recorded which). CDR3 in DNA: TGTGCCAGCAGCTCCGTGAGCTACAATGAGCAGTTCTTC. Translation: CASSSVSYNEQFF.